One sample yielded the 31 T cell receptor beta chains listed below, sequenced in a study of blood T cells in healthy people across ages. PCR was performed a second time for roughly 7 to 12 cycles using a sample-barcoded 5' primer and a J-beta primer mix. TCRdb itself ran the 5' RACE reads through MiXCR, one entry per CDR3 protein. The data hold just under 750,000 distinct CDR3 sequences, with over 20% observed a single time. Sequencing was carried out using blood. The source is a man aged 70 or older in good health.

This rearrangement joins TRBV18 to TRBJ1-2, with 10 bases aligning to TRBD1. V was clipped by 8 bases and J by 5 bases; unmatched bases: 8. Germline CDR1 and CDR2: KGHSH and LQKENI. This CDR3 is 14 amino acids long. CDR3 residues: CASRSGTGVYGYTF. Here the CDR3 DNA reads TGTGCCAGCCGATCCGGGACAGGGGTATATGGCTACACCTTC.

The rearrangement uses TRBV9 and TRBJ1-4, with 7 positions matching TRBD1. Germline-derived CDR1 and CDR2 are SGDLS and YYNGEE. With 5 bases clipped from V and 2 bases from J, the junction kept 15 bases outside the gene matches. CDR3 size: 18 residues. The DNA for the CDR3 is TGTGCCAGCAGTACTACAGGGGAGAAATTCGAGACTAATGAAAAACTGTTTTTT. Translating it yields CASSTTGEKFETNEKLFF.

This chain connects TRBV7-9 to TRBJ2-3, with a possible D match to TRBD2 (5 bases). Trimming took off 4 bases at V and 1 base at J, with 9 bases between the two ends. Germline-derived CDR1 and CDR2 are SEHNR and FQNEAQ (reference sequence). This CDR3 comprises 14 residues. CDR3 loop: CASSSILGTDTQYF. In nucleotides, the CDR3 is TGTGCCAGCAGCTCGATACTAGGCACAGATACGCAGTATTTT.

The CDR3 DNA reads as TGCAGTGCTAGACGGCGGGGGGGCAATGAGCAGTTCTTC. Translation gives CSARRRGGNEQFF. This sequence joins TRBV20-1 and TRBJ2-1, with 9 bases fitting TRBD2. CDR1 and CDR2 (germline): DFQATT, SNEGSKA (reference sequence). The CDR3 has 13 amino acids. Trimming removed 2 bases from V and 6 bases from J; junction bases left unmatched: 2.

In nucleotides, the CDR3 is TGCAGTGCACAACAGGGTGGGGGATTCACCCTCCACTTT. Translating it yields CSAQQGGGFTLHF. V is TRBV20-1 and J is TRBJ1-6, with D perhaps TRBD1 (6 bases). The CDR3 length is 13 residues. Looked up from germline, CDR1 is DFQATT and CDR2 is SNEGSKA (reference sequence). V was pared by 6 bases and J by 14 bases, with 20 bases between.

This clonotype has only a few counts. V and J are TRBV9 and TRBJ2-4, with TRBD2 identical over 8 bases. The CDR3 length is 14 residues. Trimming at V came to 3 bases and at J to 5 bases, leaving 4 bases not matched to a gene. Germline CDR1 and CDR2: SGDLS and YYNGEE. The CDR3 sequence: CASSAGGYENIQYF. CDR3 sequence (DNA): TGTGCCAGCAGCGCGGGGGGGTATGAAAACATTCAGTACTTC.

This chain links TRBV6-5 with TRBJ1-1, with D hard to call. CDR3 length equals 13 residues. Trimming shortened V by 5 bases and J by 5 bases, and 12 bases separated the two germline ends. CDR1 and CDR2 from the germline V gene are MNHEY and SVGAGI. This CDR3 is CASSVAGETEAFF. CDR3 sequence (DNA): TGTGCCAGCAGTGTAGCTGGGGAGACTGAAGCTTTCTTT.

In DNA form, the CDR3 reads TGTGCCACCAGTGATTTTGGGACCCTTCACAATGAGCAGTTCTTC. Protein product: CATSDFGTLHNEQFF. J is TRBJ2-1 and V is TRBV24-1; D is possibly TRBD1 or TRBD2 (5 bases each). Germline CDR1 KGHDR, CDR2 SFDVKD. Trimming removed 1 base at V and 5 bases at J, with 11 bases between. The CDR3 runs 15 residues.

The sample holds a few counts of this clonotype. This sequence joins TRBV7-6 and TRBJ1-4; a weak D match, TRBD1 (6 bases). V was pared by 0 bases and J by 8 bases, with 13 bases between. The CDR3 consists of 15 residues. From germline, CDR1 is SGHVS and CDR2 FNYEAQ. The CDR3 sequence is CASSLALGGVEKLFF. CDR3 DNA: TGTGCCAGCAGCTTAGCGTTAGGGGGAGTGGAAAAACTGTTTTTT.

The rearrangement links TRBV6-2 or TRBV6-3 to TRBJ2-7, with D maybe TRBD2 (5 bases). CDR1 is MNHEY, CDR2 SVGEGT, per germline. Trimming took off 2 bases at V and 3 bases at J, with 17 bases between the two ends. The CDR3 loop spans 16 amino acids. CDR3 loop: CASSYDISGPNYEQYV. CDR3 bases: TGTGCCAGCAGTTACGATATCAGCGGTCCCAACTACGAGCAGTACGTC.

The chain is built from TRBV3-1 and TRBJ2-1, with a weak D call TRBD2 (6 bases). From germline, CDR1 is LGHDT and CDR2 YNNKEL (reference sequence). Trimming took 2 bases from V and 5 from J, leaving 31 bases between them. This CDR3 spans 21 amino acids. The CDR3 is CASSQLNGGKGRWGANNEQFF. DNA for the CDR3: TGTGCCAGCAGCCAACTGAATGGGGGGAAAGGGAGATGGGGAGCAAACAATGAGCAGTTCTTC.

This rearrangement joins TRBV3-1 to TRBJ2-7, with TRBD1 identical over 7 bases. The germline V gene has CDR1 LGHDT and CDR2 YNNKEL (reference sequence). V lost 3 bases, J lost 3 bases, and 23 bases stayed unmatched. The CDR3 has 20 residues. CDR3 sequence reads: CASSHARDSRYPRKYYEQYV. Here the CDR3 DNA reads TGTGCCAGCAGCCATGCCCGGGACAGTCGCTACCCAAGGAAATACTACGAGCAGTACGTC.

This clonotype showed up just a few times. The chain joins TRBV5-1 to TRBJ2-7; D remains ambiguous. The closer fit of TRBJ2-1 to the DNA end suggests the J call may be wrong. The germline gives CDR1 SGHRS, CDR2 YFSETQ. CDR3 length: 14 amino acids. The DNA of the CDR3 is TGCGCCAGCAGCTTGGCCCCTCGTTACAATGAGCAGTTCTTC. As protein: CASSLAPRYNEQFF.

The table lists this clonotype with a count of one. The conserved phenylalanine or tryptophan normally closing the CDR3 is absent here, so this likely arose from a read error. This chain uses TRBV28 with TRBJ2-3; D assignment may be TRBD1 or TRBD2 (5 bases each). Germline CDR1 MDHEN, CDR2 SYDVKM. The CDR3 totals 15 residues. Trimming removed 5 bases from V and 5 bases from J, with 17 bases in between. The CDR3 coding sequence is TGTGCCAGCAGTCAACCGGGACGGGCGGTAGATACGCAGTATCTT. Its protein product is CASSQPGRAVDTQYL.

This clonotype showed up many times. The chain combines TRBV12-3 or TRBV12-4 with TRBJ2-3; 10 bases agree with TRBD2. This CDR3 has 15 amino acids. The trim removed 3 bases at V and 2 bases at J, leaving 2 bases unmatched. CDR3 sequence: CASSFGTSATDTQYF. CDR3 sequence (DNA): TGTGCCAGCAGTTTTGGGACTAGCGCCACAGATACGCAGTATTTT.

The chain uses TRBV6-6 and TRBJ1-5; D remains unclear. In germline, CDR1 is MNHNY, CDR2 SVGAGI (reference sequence). V was pared by 6 bases and J by 0 bases, with 15 bases between. The CDR3 runs to 16 residues. The chain's CDR3 is CASSRDPQNSNQPQHF. The CDR3 DNA follows: TGTGCCAGCAGCCGCGACCCCCAAAATAGCAATCAGCCCCAGCATTTT.

V gene TRBV3-1 combines with J gene TRBJ1-4, with D unresolved. CDR1 LGHDT and CDR2 YNNKEL come from the germline V gene (reference sequence). The CDR3 has 15 residues. Between the trimmed V and J ends, which lost 3 bases and 4 bases, there was a span of 12 bases. The CDR3 bases are TGTGCCAGCAGCCAGGGCAGAAATGTTAATGAAAAACTGTTTTTT. Amino acids: CASSQGRNVNEKLFF.

This clonotype showed up just a few times. The J gene is TRBJ1-6, the V gene TRBV28; 8 positions match TRBD1. V shed 3 bases and J 9 bases; nucleotides not matched to a gene: 7. The CDR3 totals 15 residues. Germline loops: CDR1 MDHEN, CDR2 SYDVKM. The CDR3, as DNA: TGTGCCAGCAGTTTGCTGGGGACAGGAATTTCACCCCTCCACTTT. It translates to CASSLLGTGISPLHF.

This clonotype was seen more than once but under ten times. The CDR3 region has the DNA TGCAGTGCTAGCCCCGGGACAGGGTACACAGATACGCAGTATTTT. Translated, it gives CSASPGTGYTDTQYF. The chain employs TRBV20-1 and TRBJ2-3, with 9 bases aligning to TRBD1. In germline, CDR1 is DFQATT, CDR2 SNEGSKA (reference sequence). The trim removed 3 bases at V and 2 bases at J, leaving 6 bases unmatched. This CDR3 region has 15 residues.

This clonotype has a handful of counts. The rearrangement links TRBV6-2 or TRBV6-3 to TRBJ1-4, with a weak D call TRBD1 (5 bases). The germline V gene has CDR1 MNHEY and CDR2 SVGEGT. Trimming removed 6 bases at V and 8 bases at J, with 19 bases between. The CDR3 has 15 residues. CDR3 protein: CASSDWAGSREKLFF. CDR3 coding DNA: TGTGCCAGCAGCGACTGGGCAGGGTCCCGGGAAAAACTGTTTTTT.

This clonotype was counted many times. The chain has TRBV14 and TRBJ1-2; TRBD1 agrees at 7 bases. Germline trimming cut 4 bases from V and 7 bases from J; bases unmatched to any gene: 3. The CDR3 spans 12 residues. Germline V gene lookup returns CDR1 SGHDN and CDR2 FVKESK. For the CDR3, the DNA is TGTGCCAGCAGCCGGGGGACAGCTGGCTACACCTTC. It yields the protein CASSRGTAGYTF.

V is TRBV7-8 and J is TRBJ1-2, with D possibly matching TRBD1 (5 bases). The germline CDR1 and CDR2 sequences are SGHVS and FQNEAQ. The germline V and J ends were trimmed by 0 bases and 7 bases, with 9 bases remaining between them. The CDR3 runs 13 residues. The CDR3 DNA is TGTGCCAGCAGCTTAGCGGCCGACAGTGGCTACACCTTC. Its translation: CASSLAADSGYTF.

This clonotype was counted a few times. V is TRBV19 and J is TRBJ1-4, with D perhaps TRBD1 (5 bases). Germline values: CDR1 LNHDA, CDR2 SQIVND (reference sequence). The germline V and J ends were trimmed by 3 bases and 3 bases, with 14 bases remaining between them. This CDR3 is 16 amino acids long. The DNA of the CDR3 is TGTGCCAGTAGTATTGGCAGGGTGGGACCTAATGAAAAACTGTTTTTT. The encoded protein is CASSIGRVGPNEKLFF.

This clonotype has more than one count but fewer than ten. The chain has TRBV4-1 and TRBJ2-1; possible D gene TRBD2, 6 bases. The end of the DNA fits TRBJ2-5 better, so the J call may be wrong. The CDR3 has 14 residues. Per germline, CDR1 MGHRA and CDR2 YSYEKL. The CDR3 protein is CASSQGTTRETQYF. The CDR3 region has the DNA TGCGCCAGCAGCCAAGGGACTACGCGAGAGACCCAGTACTTC.

This clonotype was observed a handful of times. The V and J genes are TRBV12-3 or TRBV12-4 and TRBJ2-7, with TRBD1 identical over 9 bases. The CDR3 sequence is 14 residues long. V shed 5 bases and J 6 bases; nucleotides not matched to a gene: 8. CDR3 coding DNA: TGTGCCAGCAGTACCGGGACAGGGTATACCGAGCAGTACTTC. The encoded protein is CASSTGTGYTEQYF.

In its sample, this clonotype was seen a few times. Germline is not matched at one junction end, which may reflect a read error. This rearrangement joins TRBV18 to TRBJ2-1, with 8 bases lining up with TRBD2. CDR1 is KGHSH and CDR2 is LQKENI in the germline V gene. This CDR3 spans 18 amino acids. CDR3 coding DNA: TGTGCCAGCTCACCATTGGGACCCACTAGCGGTTCCTACAATGAGCAGCTCTTC. Translated, it gives CASSPLGPTSGSYNEQLF.

The chain has TRBV4-1 and TRBJ2-3; either TRBD1 or TRBD2 may fit D (5 bases each). CDR1 and CDR2 (germline): MGHRA, YSYEKL. V was trimmed by 4 bases and J by 5 bases, leaving 13 bases between them. The CDR3 sequence is 14 residues long. CDR3 coding DNA: TGCGCCAGCAGCCCGGGGACGACACGAGATACGCAGTATTTT. Translation gives CASSPGTTRDTQYF.

The chain is built from TRBV5-1 and TRBJ2-5; 7 bases are shared with TRBD1. The CDR3 runs 15 residues. The junction had 4 bases not matched to a gene; V was cut back by 2 bases and J by 0 bases. In germline, CDR1 is SGHRS, CDR2 YFSETQ. CDR3 in amino acids: CASSFLGQNQETQYF. The CDR3 coding sequence is TGCGCCAGCAGCTTCTTGGGACAGAACCAAGAGACCCAGTACTTC.

This chain connects TRBV12-3 or TRBV12-4 to TRBJ1-4; D perhaps matches TRBD1 (6 bases). The length of the CDR3 is 14 residues. Deletions cut 7 bases from V and 8 bases from J, with 17 bases between. In DNA form, the CDR3 reads TGTGCCAGCACCAAGTGGGGGGCTGGAGAAAAACTGTTTTTT. This gives the protein CASTKWGAGEKLFF.

The rearrangement uses TRBV20-1 and TRBJ1-2, with 7 bases fitting TRBD1. Germline V gives CDR1 DFQATT, CDR2 SNEGSKA (reference sequence). The V and J ends lost 5 bases and 4 bases, in that order; junction bases with no gene match: 10. The CDR3 is 14 residues long. CDR3 sequence reads: CSAPVGDRGYGYTF. Here the CDR3 DNA reads TGCAGTGCTCCGGTCGGGGACAGAGGCTATGGCTACACCTTC.

Note on this clonotype: The junction departs from the called germline gene at one end, perhaps through a read error. This chain links TRBV19 with TRBJ2-1; D perhaps matches TRBD1 (5 bases). CDR3 length: 16 residues. Germline loops: CDR1 LNHDA, CDR2 SQIVND (reference sequence). CDR3 region: CASSIRGGFGYNEQFF. As DNA, the CDR3 is TGCGCCAGTAGTATAAGGGGTGGATTTGGCTACAATGAGCAGTTCTTC.